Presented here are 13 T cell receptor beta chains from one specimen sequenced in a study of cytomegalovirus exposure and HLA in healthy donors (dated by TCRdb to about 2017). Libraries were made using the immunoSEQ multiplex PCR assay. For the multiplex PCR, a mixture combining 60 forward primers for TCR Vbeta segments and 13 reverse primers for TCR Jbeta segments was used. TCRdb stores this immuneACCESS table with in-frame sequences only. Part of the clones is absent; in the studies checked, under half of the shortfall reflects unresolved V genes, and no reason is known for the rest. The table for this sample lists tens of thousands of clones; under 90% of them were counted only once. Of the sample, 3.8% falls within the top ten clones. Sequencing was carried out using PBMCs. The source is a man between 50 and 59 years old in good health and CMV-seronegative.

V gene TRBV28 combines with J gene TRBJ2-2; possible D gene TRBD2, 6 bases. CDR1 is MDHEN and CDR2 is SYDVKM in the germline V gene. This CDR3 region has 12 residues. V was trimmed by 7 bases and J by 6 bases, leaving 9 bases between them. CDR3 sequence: CASTWGAGELFF. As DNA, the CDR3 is TGTGCCAGCACATGGGGGGCCGGGGAGCTGTTTTTT.

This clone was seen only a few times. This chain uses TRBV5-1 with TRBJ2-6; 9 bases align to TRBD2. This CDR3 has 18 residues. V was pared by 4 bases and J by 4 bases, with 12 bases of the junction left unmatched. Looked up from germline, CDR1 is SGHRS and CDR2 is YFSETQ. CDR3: CASSPLSGRSEGANVLTF. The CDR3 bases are TGCGCCAGCAGCCCTCTTAGCGGGAGATCGGAAGGGGCCAACGTCCTGACTTTC.

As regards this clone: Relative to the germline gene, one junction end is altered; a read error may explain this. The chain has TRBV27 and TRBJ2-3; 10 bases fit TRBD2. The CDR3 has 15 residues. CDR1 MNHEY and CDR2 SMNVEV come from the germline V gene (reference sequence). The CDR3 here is CASNLAGASTDTRYF. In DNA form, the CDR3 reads TGTGCCAGCAACCTAGCGGGAGCTAGCACAGATACGCGGTATTTT.

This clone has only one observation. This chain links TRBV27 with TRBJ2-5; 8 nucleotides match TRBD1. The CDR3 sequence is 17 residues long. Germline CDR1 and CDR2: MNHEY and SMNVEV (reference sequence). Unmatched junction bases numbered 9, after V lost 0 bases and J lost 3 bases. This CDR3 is CASSLSFPGTGEETQYF. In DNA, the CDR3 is TGTGCCAGCAGTTTATCCTTTCCCGGGACAGGCGAAGAGACCCAGTACTTC.

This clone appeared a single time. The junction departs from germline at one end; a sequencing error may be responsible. The CDR3 bases are TGTTCCAGCAGCCCCCGGGAGGGGTACGAGCAGTACTTC. It is translated as CSSSPREGYEQYF. The chain carries TRBV7-9 and TRBJ2-7, with TRBD2 matching over 8 bases. Looked up from germline, CDR1 is SEHNR and CDR2 is FQNEAQ (reference sequence). The length of the CDR3 is 13 residues.

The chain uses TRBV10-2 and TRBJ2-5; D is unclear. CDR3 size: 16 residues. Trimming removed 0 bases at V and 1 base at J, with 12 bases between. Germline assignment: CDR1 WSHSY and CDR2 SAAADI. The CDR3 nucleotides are TGCGCCAGCAGTGAGTCAAGCGCAGAGTCCCAAGAGACCCAGTACTTC. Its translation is CASSESSAESQETQYF.

This CDR3 reads CSVGGQGPDQPQHF. DNA of the CDR3: TGCAGCGTTGGGGGACAGGGCCCGGATCAGCCCCAGCATTTT. The chain joins TRBV29-1 to TRBJ1-5; 9 bases agree with TRBD1. J gave up 5 bases and V 4 bases, and 6 bases lay outside the gene matches. CDR1 SQVTM and CDR2 ANQGSEA come from the germline V gene. The length of the CDR3 is 14 residues.

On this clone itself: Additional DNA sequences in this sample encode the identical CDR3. CDR3 sequence reads: CASASYPDSNTEAFF. CDR3 DNA: TGTGCCAGCGCCTCGTATCCGGACTCGAACACTGAAGCTTTCTTT. The chain combines TRBV6-6 with TRBJ1-1; no clear D. This CDR3 is built from 15 residues. The V end was cut by 8 bases, the J end by 1 base, with 17 bases between. Germline-derived CDR1 and CDR2 are MNHNY and SVGAGI (reference sequence).

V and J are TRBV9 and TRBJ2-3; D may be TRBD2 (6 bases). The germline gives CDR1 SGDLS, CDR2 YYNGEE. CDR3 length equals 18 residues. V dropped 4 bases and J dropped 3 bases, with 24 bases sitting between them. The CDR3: CASSTFASAKSGTDTQYF. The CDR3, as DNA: TGTGCCAGCAGCACATTCGCTAGCGCCAAGTCCGGTACAGATACGCAGTATTTT.

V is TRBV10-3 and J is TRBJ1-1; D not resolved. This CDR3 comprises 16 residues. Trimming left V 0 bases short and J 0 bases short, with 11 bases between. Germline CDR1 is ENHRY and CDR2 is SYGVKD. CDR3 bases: TGTGCCATCAGTGAGTCGAGACGGAGGATGAACACTGAAGCTTTCTTT. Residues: CAISESRRRMNTEAFF.

The CDR3 coding sequence is TGTGCCAGCAGCTCCAAAGGGGGACTAGCGGGGGCGAACACCGGGGAGCTGTTTTTT. Encoded protein: CASSSKGGLAGANTGELFF. The chain has TRBV11-3 and TRBJ2-2, with TRBD2 matching over 14 bases. This CDR3 comprises 19 residues. Germline-derived CDR1 and CDR2 are SGHNT and YENEEA. J gave up 0 bases and V 4 bases, and 7 bases lay outside the gene matches.

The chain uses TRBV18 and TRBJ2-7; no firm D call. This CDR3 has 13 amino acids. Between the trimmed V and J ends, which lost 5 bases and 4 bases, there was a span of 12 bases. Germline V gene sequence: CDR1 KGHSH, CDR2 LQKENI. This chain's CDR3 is CASSSSPRYEQYF. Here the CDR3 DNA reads TGTGCCAGCTCATCATCCCCCAGATACGAGCAGTACTTC. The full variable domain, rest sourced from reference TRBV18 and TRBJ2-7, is NAGVMQNPRHLVRRRGQEARLRCSPMKGHSHVYWYRQLPEEGLKFMVYLQKENIIDESGMPKERFSAEFPKEGPSILRIQQVVRGDSAAYFCASSSSPRYEQYFGPGTRLTVT.

DNA of the CDR3: TGTGCCAGCAGCTTAATGCCCCGGACTAGCGGGAGGAAAGAGACCCAGTACTTC. This codes for CASSLMPRTSGRKETQYF. The chain links TRBV7-3 to TRBJ2-5, with 14 bases fitting TRBD2. CDR1 and CDR2 from the germline V gene are SGHTA and FQGTGA. The CDR3 extends over 18 amino acids. V was clipped by 1 base and J by 3 bases; unmatched bases: 7.